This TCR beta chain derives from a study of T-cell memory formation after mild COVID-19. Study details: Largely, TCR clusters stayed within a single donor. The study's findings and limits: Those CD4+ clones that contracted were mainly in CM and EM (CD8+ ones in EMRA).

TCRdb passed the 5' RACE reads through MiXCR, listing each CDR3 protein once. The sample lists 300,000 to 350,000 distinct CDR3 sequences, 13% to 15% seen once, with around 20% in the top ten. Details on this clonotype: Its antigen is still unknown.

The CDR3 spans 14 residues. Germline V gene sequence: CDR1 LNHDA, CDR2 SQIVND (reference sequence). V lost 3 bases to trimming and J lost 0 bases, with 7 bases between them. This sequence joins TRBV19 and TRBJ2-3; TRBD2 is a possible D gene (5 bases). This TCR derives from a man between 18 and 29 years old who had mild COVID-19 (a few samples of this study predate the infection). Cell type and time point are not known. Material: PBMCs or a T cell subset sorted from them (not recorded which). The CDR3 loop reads CASSIGDSTDTQYF. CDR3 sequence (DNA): TGTGCCAGTAGTATCGGGGATAGCACAGATACGCAGTATTTT. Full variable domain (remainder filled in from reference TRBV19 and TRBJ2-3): DGGITQSPKYLFRKEGQNVTLSCEQNLNHDAMYWYRQDPGQGLRLIYYSQIVNDFQKGDIAEGYSVSREKKESFPLTVTSAQKNPTAFYLCASSIGDSTDTQYFGPGTRLTVL.